The 17 T cell receptor beta chains below come from one sample, sequenced in a study of PD-L1 blockade in urothelial cancer. TCRdb keeps only in-frame clones here, not all; method: immunoSEQ multiplex PCR. The sample lists about 82,000 clones, about 80% occurring once. Sequencing was performed on PBMCs, taken around atezolizumab (anti-PD-L1) treatment. The receptors derive from a man aged 65 to 85 with urothelial cancer.

The gene calls are TRBV19 and TRBJ1-1; 9 bases fit TRBD1. The V gene's germline CDR1 is LNHDA and CDR2 SQIVND (reference sequence). CDR3 length equals 15 residues. The trim removed 5 bases at V and 1 base at J, leaving 5 bases unmatched. The CDR3 here is CASSPPGQGNTEAFF. DNA of the CDR3: TGTGCCAGTAGTCCGCCGGGACAGGGGAACACTGAAGCTTTCTTT.

V usage is TRBV7-8 and J usage is TRBJ2-1; TRBD2 matches at 9 bases. The V gene's germline CDR1 is SGHVS and CDR2 FQNEAQ. V was pared by 5 bases and J by 8 bases, with 16 bases of the junction left unmatched. The CDR3 contains 17 residues. This CDR3 reads CASSLNLGSGRFHEQFF. The CDR3 region has the DNA TGTGCCAGCAGCCTGAATCTCGGTAGCGGGAGATTCCATGAGCAGTTCTTC.

The gene calls are TRBV30 and TRBJ2-3; TRBD2 aligns across 7 bases. Looked up from germline, CDR1 is GTSNPN and CDR2 is SVGIG (reference sequence). The CDR3 has 17 amino acids. The J segment lost 4 bases and the V segment lost 0 bases, leaving 13 bases of the junction unmatched. For the CDR3, the DNA is TGTGCCTGGAGTGTAGGTGTCTCGGGCGGGAGCTCAGATACGCAGTATTTT. Protein: CAWSVGVSGGSSDTQYF.

This chain connects TRBV6-5 to TRBJ2-7, with D tentatively TRBD1 (6 bases). Germline V gene sequence: CDR1 MNHEY, CDR2 SVGAGI. CDR3 size: 11 residues. V lost 6 bases and J lost 4, with 7 bases in between. CDR3 bases: TGTGCCAGCAGGACAGGTTACGAGCAGTACTTC. Translated: CASRTGYEQYF.

Here the CDR3 reads CASSIPGDYEQYF. CDR3 DNA: TGTGCCAGTAGTATACCAGGGGACTACGAGCAGTACTTC. The chain recombines TRBV19 with TRBJ2-7; TRBD1 is a possible D gene (6 bases). The CDR3 sequence is 13 residues long. The germline CDR1 and CDR2 sequences are LNHDA and SQIVND (reference sequence). The germline V and J ends were trimmed by 2 bases and 3 bases, with 8 bases remaining between them.

The chain couples TRBV6-6 to TRBJ1-1; D is uncertain. V was clipped by 7 bases and J by 2 bases, with 11 bases between them. The CDR3 runs to 13 residues. Germline CDR1 MNHNY, CDR2 SVGAGI (reference sequence). The CDR3 protein is CASIYGLNTEAFF. The CDR3 DNA follows: TGTGCCAGCATCTACGGACTTAACACTGAAGCTTTCTTT.

This chain joins TRBV5-4 and TRBJ2-1; perhaps TRBD1 as D (5 bases). CDR1 SGHNT and CDR2 YYREEE come from the germline V gene (reference sequence). Trimming took off 3 bases at V and 7 bases at J, with 14 bases between the two ends. This CDR3 comprises 14 residues. CDR3 in amino acids: CASSSSDRINEQFF. In DNA form, the CDR3 reads TGTGCCAGCAGCTCTTCCGACAGAATAAATGAGCAGTTCTTC.

This clone was recorded once. V and J are TRBV10-2 and TRBJ1-4; no clear D gene. Deletions cut 3 bases from V and 4 bases from J, with 12 bases between. The CDR3 is made up of 15 amino acids. CDR1 and CDR2 (germline): WSHSY, SAAADI. CDR3 residues: CASSEGHRGNEKLFF. In nucleotides, the CDR3 is TGCGCCAGCAGTGAAGGCCATCGGGGTAATGAAAAACTGTTTTTT.

The V and J genes are TRBV7-2 and TRBJ1-1; D unclear. The CDR3 runs to 14 residues. The germline gives CDR1 SGHTA, CDR2 FQGNSA. The V end was cut by 7 bases, the J end by 4 bases, with 16 bases between. The CDR3 region has the DNA TGTGCCAGCACCGTGGGCCATCAGAGCACTGAAGCTTTCTTT. It is translated as CASTVGHQSTEAFF.

This chain uses TRBV7-2 with TRBJ2-3; D is possibly TRBD2 (6 bases). Trimming shortened V by 5 bases and J by 0 bases, and 15 bases separated the two germline ends. CDR3 size: 16 residues. Germline V gene lookup returns CDR1 SGHTA and CDR2 FQGNSA. CDR3 sequence reads: CASSINLALSTDTQYF. The CDR3 DNA reads as TGTGCCAGCAGCATCAACCTAGCGTTAAGCACAGATACGCAGTATTTT.

The chain links TRBV9 to TRBJ1-3; 7 positions match TRBD1. The germline V gene encodes CDR1 SGDLS and CDR2 YYNGEE. V lost 0 bases to trimming and J lost 2 bases; unmatched junction nucleotides: 8. The CDR3 runs to 17 residues. Written as DNA, the CDR3 is TGTGCCAGCAGCGTAGCCCCCTCAGACAGGGCTGGAAACACCATATATTTT. This gives the protein CASSVAPSDRAGNTIYF.

The CDR3 bases are TGTGCCAGCAGCTCCGACAGGGGCGCCTATGGCTACACCTTC. Amino acid sequence: CASSSDRGAYGYTF. The chain combines TRBV11-2 with TRBJ1-2; TRBD1 matches 8 bases. V lost 4 bases to trimming and J lost 4 bases; unmatched junction nucleotides: 5. CDR3 length: 14 amino acids. From germline, CDR1 is SGHAT and CDR2 FQNNGV.

The chain recombines TRBV5-1 with TRBJ2-7; 7 nucleotides line up with TRBD2. The CDR3 has 15 residues. V was clipped by 0 bases and J by 0 bases; unmatched bases: 3. CDR1 and CDR2 from the germline V gene are SGHRS and YFSETQ. In DNA, the CDR3 is TGCGCCAGCAGCTTGGATAGCGGGTTCTCCTACGAGCAGTACTTC. This encodes CASSLDSGFSYEQYF.

The table lists this clone with a few counts. The chain recombines TRBV19 with TRBJ1-3; D is unresolved. Trimming shortened V by 7 bases and J by 0 bases, and 10 bases separated the two germline ends. The CDR3 is 14 residues long. Germline CDR1 and CDR2: LNHDA and SQIVND (reference sequence). CDR3 bases: TGTGCCAGTACCCCAGAAAACTCTGGAAACACCATATATTTT. This sequence encodes CASTPENSGNTIYF.

The chain is built from TRBV11-3 and TRBJ2-1, with 9 nucleotides matching TRBD1. The CDR3 is 13 amino acids. Germline values: CDR1 SGHNT, CDR2 YENEEA. J gave up 9 bases and V 8 bases, and 8 bases lay outside the gene matches. CDR3 nucleotide sequence: TGTGCCAGCCAAAGACAGGGGGAGGTTGAGCAGTTCTTC. It encodes CASQRQGEVEQFF.

The rearrangement links TRBV6-6 to TRBJ2-3; D possibly corresponds to TRBD2 (7 bases). V dropped 6 bases and J dropped 4 bases, with 14 bases sitting between them. The CDR3 is made up of 14 amino acids. Germline CDR1 reads MNHNY; CDR2 reads SVGAGI (reference sequence). CDR3 bases: TGTGCCAGCAGAGGCGGGGGCTCTGCAGATACGCAGTATTTT. Protein sequence: CASRGGGSADTQYF.

V and J are TRBV6-1 and TRBJ2-5; 7 nucleotides line up with TRBD2. Unmatched junction bases numbered 6, after V lost 0 bases and J lost 5 bases. This CDR3 spans 15 amino acids. From germline, CDR1 is MNHNS and CDR2 SASEGT. The CDR3 region has the DNA TGTGCCAGCAGTGAAGCGGGAGGGGATGGGGAGACCCAGTACTTC. Its protein is CASSEAGGDGETQYF.